This T cell receptor (beta chain) was retrieved from a study of blood T cell repertoires in COVID-19. Across the study: Some COVID-19 samples were acute and others convalescent; all came from the United States, Italy and Spain. T cells, B-cell-depleted T cells, or PBMCs supplied cDNA or gDNA.

Original analysis: Amplification with reference gene primers provided the estimates of nucleated cell counts. Measured with immunoSEQ multiplex PCR; TCRdb has only the in-frame clones, and not every one. The V and J calls and clone size are taken from that table; D and trimming were inferred from the DNA. The sample yields 130,000 to 150,000 clones, about 90% seen once. With V trimmed by 4 bases and J by 7 bases, 12 bases remained unmatched. Germline lookup yields CDR1 SGHDT and CDR2 YYEEEE. This CDR3 is 15 amino acids long. The chain has TRBV5-6 and TRBJ1-2, with TRBD1 matching 8 bases. The TCR comes from a man aged 50 to 60 with active or convalescent COVID-19. Sequenced: peripheral blood. The CDR3 loop reads CASSNRGLPTSGYTF. DNA for the CDR3: TGTGCCAGCAGCAACAGGGGGTTGCCCACGTCTGGCTACACCTTC.